A selection of T cell receptor beta chains follows, all from one sample in a study of blood T cell repertoires in COVID-19. Generated by immunoSEQ multiplex PCR, the TCRdb table keeps only in-frame clones and is missing some. The table has 100,000 or so clones, approximately 81% seen once; the top ten hold 4.1%. The sequenced material came from peripheral blood. The receptors shown here come from a man aged 55 to 69 with acute or convalescent COVID-19. CDR3s include the opening cysteine and the closing phenylalanine or tryptophan. The order of the fields is J gene, D gene, clone size, V gene, CDR3 protein, CDR3 DNA. A D gene is named only where the DNA matches it firmly. Rows may omit the clone size; those that give it use once, few, many or a size class.

TRBJ1-2 TRBD1 . TRBV30 CAWSVRDRADYGYTF TGTGCCTGGAGTGTAAGGGACAGGGCTGACTATGGCTACACCTTC
TRBJ1-4 . . TRBV7-2 CASSPVIAGSEKLFF TGTGCCAGCAGCCCCGTCATCGCGGGCAGTGAAAAACTGTTTTTT
TRBJ1-1 . . TRBV29-1 CSATHPQSAEAFF TGCAGCGCCACACACCCACAAAGCGCTGAAGCTTTCTTT
TRBJ2-1 . . TRBV4-3 CASSQGRGLGHNEQFF TGCGCCAGCAGCCAAGGTCGCGGACTCGGCCACAATGAGCAGTTCTTC
TRBJ2-3 TRBD2 . TRBV6-5 CASSYGRGTQYF TGTGCCAGCAGTTATGGGAGGGGTACGCAGTATTTT
TRBJ1-1 . . TRBV5-1 CASSLEQGSEAFF TGCGCCAGCAGCTTGGAGCAGGGGTCTGAAGCTTTCTTT
TRBJ1-5 TRBD1 . TRBV28 CASNQGDQPQHF TGTGCCAGCAATCAGGGGGATCAGCCCCAGCATTTT
TRBJ2-5 TRBD1 . TRBV11-3 CASRGTGFQETQYF TGTGCCAGCAGGGGGACAGGATTTCAAGAGACCCAGTACTTC
TRBJ1-2 TRBD1 . TRBV20-1 CVAGTDYGYTF TGCGTTGCGGGGACAGACTATGGCTACACCTTC
TRBJ1-2 . few TRBV5-1 CASSLDSPSYGYTF TGCGCCAGCAGCTTGGATAGCCCTTCCTATGGCTACACCTTC
TRBJ1-5 TRBD1 few TRBV11-3 CASSPGTGGFNQPQHF TGTGCCAGCAGCCCCGGGACAGGGGGCTTCAATCAGCCCCAGCATTTT
TRBJ2-5 TRBD1 . TRBV6-6 CASSRKPGQGTSETQYF TGTGCCAGCAGCCGAAAGCCGGGACAGGGGACTTCTGAGACCCAGTACTTC
TRBJ2-2 . . TRBV15 CATSRDQGGANTGELFF TGTGCCACCAGCAGAGATCAAGGCGGGGCGAACACCGGGGAGCTGTTTTTT
TRBJ2-1 . once TRBV6-5 CASSHRYEQFF TGTGCCAGCAGTCACAGGTATGAGCAGTTCTTC
TRBJ2-3 TRBD1 . TRBV7-2 CASGDRTSTDTQYF TGTGCCAGCGGGGACAGGACTAGCACAGATACGCAGTATTTT